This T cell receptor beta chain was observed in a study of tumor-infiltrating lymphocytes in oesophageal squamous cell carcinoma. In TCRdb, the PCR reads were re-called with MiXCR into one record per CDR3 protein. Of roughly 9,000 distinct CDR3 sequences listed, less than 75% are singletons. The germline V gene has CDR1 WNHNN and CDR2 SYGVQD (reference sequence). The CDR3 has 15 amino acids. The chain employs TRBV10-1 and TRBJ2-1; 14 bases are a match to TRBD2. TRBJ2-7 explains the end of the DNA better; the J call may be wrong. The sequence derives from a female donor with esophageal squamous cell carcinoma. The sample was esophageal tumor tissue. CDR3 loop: CASSESGLAGEEQYF. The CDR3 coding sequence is TGCGCCAGCAGTGAGTCGGGACTAGCGGGAGAAGAGCAGTACTTC.